Below, 14 T cell receptor beta chains from the same sample are listed, as sequenced in a study of response to subunit inactivated influenza vaccine (dated by TCRdb to 2017 to 2018). Libraries were made using RT-PCR. Sequenced on an Illumina HiSeq 2500. TCRdb reprocessed the public reads (quality trimming at Q25 with fastp, clone calling with MiXCR) and kept in-frame beta chains. Rows are combined by CDR3 protein, so each entry shows the most common genes and DNA. The sample table lists about 570,000 distinct CDR3 sequences, around 10% of them with a count of one. 11% of the sample lies in the top ten. The same data also went into a second study, on T cells expressing NK-cell markers. As that second study puts it: 5'RACE template switching, by which a universal primer site and unique molecular identifiers were added, was used to make TCR beta cDNA libraries.

The source was PBMCs from blood, collected on the day of vaccination. The receptors come from a man between 45 and 60 years old who received an inactivated influenza vaccine. Donor details come from another sample of the same person, matched by shared clones.

The chain employs TRBV25-1 and TRBJ2-3; either TRBD1 or TRBD2 may fit D (6 bases each). Germline V lookup: CDR1 MGHDK, CDR2 SYGVNS. The CDR3 is 13 residues long. V dropped 7 bases and J dropped 11 bases, with 19 bases sitting between them. The CDR3 sequence: CASTVGGHWGQYF. For the CDR3, the DNA is TGTGCCAGCACGGTCGGGGGACATTGGGGGCAGTATTTT.

This clonotype turned up a few times. This chain links TRBV6-2 or TRBV6-3 with TRBJ2-7; a weak D match, TRBD2 (5 bases). The germline CDR1 and CDR2 sequences are MNHEY and SVGEGT. The CDR3 has 14 residues. V lost 0 bases and J lost 4, with 10 bases in between. CDR3 loop: CASSYSGDWYEQYF. CDR3 in DNA: TGTGCCAGCAGTTACTCGGGAGATTGGTACGAGCAGTACTTC.

The chain links TRBV5-1 to TRBJ2-2; 7 bases align to TRBD1. The CDR3 sequence is 16 residues long. Germline V gene lookup returns CDR1 SGHRS and CDR2 YFSETQ. The ends lost 4 bases at V and 2 bases at J; junction bases unmatched: 8. The CDR3 DNA is TGCGCCAGCAGCCCATGGGGGACAGTCAACACCGGGGAGCTGTTTTTT. It specifies CASSPWGTVNTGELFF.

The rearrangement uses TRBV6-5 and TRBJ2-2, with D perhaps TRBD1 (7 bases). The CDR3 length is 16 residues. The V end was cut by 2 bases, the J end by 4 bases, with 14 bases between. Looked up from germline, CDR1 is MNHEY and CDR2 is SVGAGI. The CDR3 DNA follows: TGTGCCAGCAGTTACGGACTCAGGGGGGCCACCGGGGAGCTGTTTTTT. It codes for CASSYGLRGATGELFF.

The rearrangement links TRBV12-3 or TRBV12-4 to TRBJ2-3, with TRBD1 identical over 11 bases. The trim removed 6 bases at V and 6 bases at J, leaving 5 bases unmatched. This CDR3 is 14 amino acids long. DNA of the CDR3: TGTGCCAGCAGGGCGGACAGGGGGCCGGATACGCAGTATTTT. This gives the protein CASRADRGPDTQYF.

V usage is TRBV9 and J usage is TRBJ2-3; a possible D gene is TRBD1 (6 bases). V lost 1 base to trimming and J lost 2 bases, with 14 bases between them. This CDR3 is 16 amino acids long. Germline values: CDR1 SGDLS, CDR2 YYNGEE. For the CDR3, the DNA is TGTGCCAGCAGCGTAAGTGGTCACAGGGACACAGATACGCAGTATTTT. It yields the protein CASSVSGHRDTDTQYF.

V gene TRBV25-1 combines with J gene TRBJ1-6, with D hard to call. Germline loops: CDR1 MGHDK, CDR2 SYGVNS. Between the trimmed V and J ends, which lost 1 base and 0 bases, there was a span of 7 bases. CDR3 size: 16 residues. The CDR3 reads CASSESSSSYNSPLHF. The DNA of the CDR3 is TGTGCCAGCAGTGAATCCTCGAGCTCCTATAATTCACCCCTCCACTTT. Full variable domain (remainder filled in from reference TRBV25-1 and TRBJ1-6): EADIYQTPRYLVIGTGKKITLECSQTMGHDKMYWYQQDPGMELHLIHYSYGVNSTEKGDLSSESTVSRIRTEHFPLTLESARPSHTSQYLCASSESSSSYNSPLHFGNGTRLTVT.

This sequence joins TRBV5-1 and TRBJ2-1, with 11 nucleotides matching TRBD2. Per germline, CDR1 SGHRS and CDR2 YFSETQ. The V and J ends lost 4 bases and 7 bases, in that order; junction bases with no gene match: 10. CDR3 length: 16 residues. The CDR3 DNA reads as TGCGCCAGCAGCCCGAATAGCGGGAGGGCCGAAAATGAGCAGTTCTTC. Protein sequence: CASSPNSGRAENEQFF. Complete variable domain (other parts from reference TRBV5-1 and TRBJ2-1): KAGVTQTPRYLIKTRGQQVTLSCSPISGHRSVSWYQQTPGQGLQFLFEYFSETQRNKGNFPGRFSGRQFSNSRSEMNVSTLELGDSALYLCASSPNSGRAENEQFFGPGTRLTVL.

This clonotype was recorded at least ten times. This chain joins TRBV5-1 and TRBJ2-7; 12 bases line up with TRBD2. V was clipped by 0 bases and J by 1 base; unmatched bases: 2. Germline CDR1 SGHRS, CDR2 YFSETQ. The CDR3 is 16 amino acids. The CDR3 region is CASSLGTSGISYEQYF. The CDR3 DNA reads TGCGCCAGCAGCTTGGGGACTAGCGGGATTTCCTACGAGCAGTACTTC.

This clonotype was observed once. The chain has TRBV27 and TRBJ2-5; perhaps D is TRBD1 or TRBD2 (6 bases each). V lost 5 bases and J 3 bases, leaving 19 bases between the germline ends. This CDR3 is built from 16 residues. Germline loops: CDR1 MNHEY, CDR2 SMNVEV (reference sequence). CDR3 loop: CASSPGLGGREETQYF. For the CDR3, the DNA is TGTGCCAGCAGTCCGGGTTTGGGGGGCCGGGAAGAGACCCAGTACTTC.

The chain carries TRBV28 and TRBJ2-5, with D hard to call. The V end was cut by 5 bases, the J end by 8 bases, with 0 bases between. The germline CDR1 and CDR2 sequences are MDHEN and SYDVKM. The CDR3 covers 8 residues. This CDR3 is CASSTQYF. Here the CDR3 DNA reads TGTGCCAGCAGTACCCAGTACTTC.

The chain recombines TRBV30 with TRBJ2-7, with D possibly being TRBD2 (6 bases). Germline lookup yields CDR1 GTSNPN and CDR2 SVGIG (reference sequence). The germline V and J ends were trimmed by 3 bases and 3 bases, with 12 bases remaining between them. The CDR3 totals 13 residues. The CDR3 protein is CAWRSSGSYEQYF. The CDR3 nucleotides are TGTGCCTGGAGATCCTCCGGGAGCTACGAGCAGTACTTC.

This clonotype was observed a few times. This chain joins TRBV5-1 and TRBJ1-3; 12 bases match TRBD1. Germline assignment: CDR1 SGHRS and CDR2 YFSETQ. The CDR3 contains 17 residues. V shed 1 base and J 4 bases; nucleotides not matched to a gene: 6. CDR3 region: CASSLTGQGAQGNTIYF. The CDR3 DNA reads TGCGCCAGCAGCTTGACGGGACAGGGGGCGCAGGGAAACACCATATATTTT.

This clonotype has ten or more counts. This chain uses TRBV2 with TRBJ1-5, with TRBD1 as a possible D gene (6 bases). V was pared by 4 bases and J by 5 bases, with 9 bases between. From germline, CDR1 is SNHLY and CDR2 FYNNEI. The CDR3 loop spans 13 amino acids. CDR3 sequence: CASSGGTYQPQHF. The CDR3 region has the DNA TGTGCCAGCAGTGGTGGGACATATCAGCCCCAGCATTTT. Combining the CDR3 with reference TRBV2 and TRBJ1-5 gives the whole variable domain EPEVTQTPSHQVTQMGQEVILRCVPISNHLYFYWYRQILGQKVEFLVSFYNNEISEKSEIFDDQFSVERPDGSNFTLKIRSTKLEDSAMYFCASSGGTYQPQHFGDGTRLSIL.